This T cell receptor (beta chain) was identified in a study of OX40 agonist ivuxolimab in advanced cancers. The assay was immunoSEQ multiplex PCR, and TCRdb's table has in-frame clones only and misses some. The table records tens of thousands of clones, 70% to 90% of them present only once. Trimming took 2 bases from V and 6 from J; bases not matched to a gene: 11. The CDR3 sequence is 16 residues long. CDR1 and CDR2 (germline): SGHAT, FQNNGV. The receptor was isolated from an adult with an advanced solid tumor such as melanoma, head and neck, liver or kidney cancer. The chain recombines TRBV11-2 with TRBJ2-7, with 9 bases identical to TRBD2. Sample: CD4+ or CD8+ T cells sorted from blood, taken in a trial of the OX40 agonist ivuxolimab. CDR3 nucleotide sequence: TGTGCCAGCAGCTTAAGGTCTCCCTCAGCGGGAGGCGAGCAGTACTTC. This encodes CASSLRSPSAGGEQYF.